These 18 T cell receptor beta chains were all obtained from the same sample, sequenced in a study of T-cell reconstitution after alpha-beta-depleted transplantation in children. Preparing the TCRbeta library involved the use of unique molecular identifiers. TCRdb independently ran MiXCR on the PCR reads; one entry per CDR3 protein. The table lists a few hundred thousand distinct CDR3 sequences, around 25% of them singletons, with roughly 5% in the top ten. Source: PBMCs, mostly from graft donor cells, taken 360 days after TCRalphabeta/CD19-depleted stem cell transplant. Every receptor here comes from a female patient between 2 and 15 years old who had a stem cell transplant for congenital amegakaryocytic thrombocytopenia, so the T cells may come from the graft donor.

This clonotype was observed a handful of times. The chain employs TRBV29-1 and TRBJ1-2; possible D gene TRBD1, 5 bases. V shed 5 bases and J shed 7 bases, with 17 bases lying between them. Germline V gene lookup returns CDR1 SQVTM and CDR2 ANQGSEA. This CDR3 has 13 amino acids. The CDR3 loop reads CSVTGLVPVGYTF. CDR3 nucleotide sequence: TGCAGCGTTACAGGATTGGTTCCCGTTGGCTACACCTTC.

In this sample, this clonotype turned up a few times. The genes are TRBV24-1 and TRBJ2-1; D may match TRBD1 or TRBD2 (5 bases each). This CDR3 contains 12 residues. Germline assignment: CDR1 KGHDR and CDR2 SFDVKD. The V and J ends lost 7 bases and 6 bases respectively, with 9 bases between them. The CDR3 loop is CATSRGRNEQFF. The CDR3 region has the DNA TGTGCCACCAGCCGGGGCCGCAATGAGCAGTTCTTC.

This clonotype was seen more than once but under ten times. The J gene is TRBJ2-5, the V gene TRBV14, with D unclear. This CDR3 region has 16 residues. Germline V gene sequence: CDR1 SGHDN, CDR2 FVKESK. V lost 1 base to trimming and J lost 0 bases, with 12 bases between them. The CDR3 DNA reads as TGTGCCAGCAGCCAAGTAGGCCGGCTTCACCAAGAGACCCAGTACTTC. Amino acids: CASSQVGRLHQETQYF.

This clonotype turned up a few times. J is TRBJ1-1 and V is TRBV7-2, with D uncertain. Germline V gives CDR1 SGHTA, CDR2 FQGNSA. This CDR3 region has 12 residues. Trimming cost V 3 bases and J 1 base, with 3 bases left between them. DNA of the CDR3: TGTGCCAGCAGCTTCCCGAACACTGAAGCTTTCTTT. Translating gives CASSFPNTEAFF.

This clonotype came up a few times. The V and J genes are TRBV10-3 and TRBJ1-3; the D is unclear. V lost 0 bases, J lost 0 bases, and 12 bases lay in between. The CDR3 runs 17 residues. The V gene's germline CDR1 is ENHRY and CDR2 SYGVKD. CDR3 region: CAISESGLLVSGNTIYF. Here the CDR3 DNA reads TGTGCCATCAGTGAGTCAGGGTTATTAGTCTCTGGAAACACCATATATTTT.

This clonotype has a handful of counts. This rearrangement joins TRBV12-3 or TRBV12-4 to TRBJ1-5; D is uncertain. V was clipped by 6 bases and J by 2 bases, with 11 bases between them. This CDR3 is 14 amino acids long. The CDR3 is CASSPDGRNQPQHF. In nucleotides, the CDR3 is TGTGCCAGCAGCCCCGACGGACGCAATCAGCCCCAGCATTTT.

Only a few counts were recorded for this clonotype. The chain has TRBV9 and TRBJ2-7; D is perhaps TRBD2 (7 bases). This CDR3 is 15 amino acids long. V lost 3 bases and J 7 bases, leaving 20 bases between the germline ends. Germline CDR1 is SGDLS and CDR2 is YYNGEE. The CDR3 bases are TGTGCCAGCAGCGAGCGGGGACACTCGAGTGAAGAGCAGTACTTC. Translating gives CASSERGHSSEEQYF. Supplemented by reference TRBV9 and TRBJ2-7, the full variable domain reads DSGVTQTPKHLITATGQRVTLRCSPRSGDLSVYWYQQSLDQGLQFLIQYYNGEERAKGNILERFSAQQFPDLHSELNLSSLELGDSALYFCASSERGHSSEEQYFGPGTRLTVT.

The chain combines TRBV7-8 with TRBJ2-3; 8 nucleotides match TRBD2. The germline V gene has CDR1 SGHVS and CDR2 FQNEAQ. The CDR3 length is 16 residues. V gave up 2 bases and J gave up 5 bases; unmatched junction bases: 9. CDR3 residues: CASSLIIAGREDTQYF. DNA of the CDR3: TGTGCCAGCAGCTTAATCATAGCGGGGCGCGAAGATACGCAGTATTTT. The entire variable domain, with the rest obtained from reference TRBV7-8 and TRBJ2-3, is as follows: GAGVSQSPRYKVAKRGQDVALRCDPISGHVSLFWYQQALGQGPEFLTYFQNEAQLDKSGLPSDRFFAERPEGSVSTLKIQRTQQEDSAVYLCASSLIIAGREDTQYFGPGTRLTVL.

This clonotype was observed a few times. CDR3 sequence (DNA): TGTGCCAGCAGTGCGGGACAGGGGAGAGAGACCCAGTACTTC. Its protein product is CASSAGQGRETQYF. The chain employs TRBV12-3 or TRBV12-4 and TRBJ2-5, with 10 bases that match TRBD1. The CDR3 length is 14 residues. V lost 5 bases and J lost 4; bases outside the gene matches: 4.

Ten or more counts support this clonotype. This rearrangement joins TRBV29-1 to TRBJ2-1, with D perhaps matching TRBD2 (6 bases). The CDR3 covers 12 residues. Trimming removed 7 bases at V and 7 bases at J, with 14 bases between. The germline CDR1 and CDR2 sequences are SQVTM and ANQGSEA. The CDR3 coding sequence is TGCAGCGCAGAGGGAGGTGGGAATGAGCAGTTCTTC. Its translation is CSAEGGGNEQFF.

This clonotype was seen only a few times. The gene calls are TRBV20-1 and TRBJ2-1, with no clear D. Trimming removed 0 bases from V and 5 bases from J, with 14 bases in between. Germline lookup yields CDR1 DFQATT and CDR2 SNEGSKA (reference sequence). The CDR3 extends over 15 amino acids. This chain's CDR3 is CSARDQSGYHNEQFF. The CDR3 bases are TGCAGTGCTAGAGATCAAAGTGGATATCACAATGAGCAGTTCTTC.

This clonotype has more than one count but fewer than ten. The gene calls are TRBV20-1 and TRBJ1-1; no clear D. This CDR3 spans 16 amino acids. Germline V gene sequence: CDR1 DFQATT, CDR2 SNEGSKA (reference sequence). V was shortened by 3 bases and J by 6 bases, with 23 bases between the two germline ends. CDR3 residues: CSASVGPSMGGPEAFF. The CDR3 DNA sequence: TGCAGTGCTAGTGTAGGGCCTTCTATGGGCGGCCCTGAAGCTTTCTTT.

This chain uses TRBV12-3 or TRBV12-4 with TRBJ2-1; D gene ambiguous. The CDR3 covers 14 residues. The ends were cut back, 6 bases at V and 7 bases at J, with 16 bases in the middle. CDR3 nucleotide sequence: TGTGCCAGCAGCCTCGTGACTGGTGGGAATGAGCAGTTCTTC. This translates into CASSLVTGGNEQFF.

The sample holds a few counts of this clonotype. In nucleotides, the CDR3 is TGTGCCAGCAGCCCCACTAGCGCAGTCTACGAGCAGTACTTC. Its translation is CASSPTSAVYEQYF. The chain links TRBV12-3 or TRBV12-4 to TRBJ2-7, with 7 nucleotides matching TRBD2. Trimming cost V 6 bases and J 3 bases; bases outside gene matches: 8. The length of the CDR3 is 14 residues.

This clonotype was seen ten or more times. The chain is built from TRBV5-1 and TRBJ1-6; possibly TRBD1 for D (5 bases). Per germline, CDR1 SGHRS and CDR2 YFSETQ. The CDR3 spans 17 residues. The V and J ends lost 4 bases and 0 bases respectively, with 14 bases between them. The CDR3 loop is CASSRGGGSSYNSPLHF. The CDR3 region has the DNA TGCGCCAGCAGCCGGGGGGGTGGAAGCTCCTATAATTCACCCCTCCACTTT. The full variable domain, with the rest looked up from reference TRBV5-1 and TRBJ1-6, is KAGVTQTPRYLIKTRGQQVTLSCSPISGHRSVSWYQQTPGQGLQFLFEYFSETQRNKGNFPGRFSGRQFSNSRSEMNVSTLELGDSALYLCASSRGGGSSYNSPLHFGNGTRLTVT.

This clonotype showed up just once. This chain joins TRBV5-4 and TRBJ2-6, with D maybe TRBD2 (7 bases). The germline CDR1 and CDR2 sequences are SGHNT and YYREEE (reference sequence). Between the trimmed V and J ends, which lost 2 bases and 0 bases, there was a span of 12 bases. CDR3 size: 17 residues. Written as DNA, the CDR3 is TGTGCCAGCAGCTTACGGGGGGCACTCTCTGGGGCCAACGTCCTGACTTTC. Protein sequence: CASSLRGALSGANVLTF.

This clonotype was seen more than once but under ten times. The chain has TRBV20-1 and TRBJ2-1; D gene unclear. CDR3 length: 15 residues. Trimming took 3 bases from V and 0 from J, leaving 12 bases between them. Looked up from germline, CDR1 is DFQATT and CDR2 is SNEGSKA (reference sequence). CDR3 amino acids: CSARFSGLSYNEQFF. As DNA, the CDR3 is TGCAGTGCTAGGTTTTCCGGGCTCTCCTACAATGAGCAGTTCTTC.

The rearrangement joins TRBV29-1 to TRBJ2-3; TRBD1 or TRBD2 may be the D gene (6 bases each). The germline V and J ends were trimmed by 7 bases and 0 bases, with 14 bases remaining between them. Per germline, CDR1 SQVTM and CDR2 ANQGSEA. CDR3 length equals 14 residues. As DNA, the CDR3 is TGCAGCGCCCTTACAGGGACTAGCACAGATACGCAGTATTTT. This encodes CSALTGTSTDTQYF.